These 9 T cell receptor beta chains originate from one sample sequenced in a study of shared clonotypes between healthy human individuals (dated by TCRdb to 2020 to 2021). Receptor libraries were prepared by the immunoSEQ multiplex PCR assay. As stored in TCRdb, this immuneACCESS dataset retains in-frame rearrangements with V and J assigned. A fraction of the clones does not appear; measured against another copy, unresolved V genes explain less than half of the discrepancy, and the remainder lacks a known reason. The sample yields approximately 980,000 clones; about 80% were counted once. The ten largest make up over 1.3% of the sample. The sequencing input was memory CD4+ T cells sorted from blood. According to the study, the label for this sample's cell subset or site signals: CD45RA-negative fraction. The source of these receptors is a man aged 18 to 35 in good health.

The chain uses TRBV5-1 and TRBJ2-5; D is undetermined. Germline V CDR1 and CDR2: SGHRS, YFSETQ. Deletions cut 4 bases from V and 0 bases from J, with 7 bases between. The length of the CDR3 is 13 residues. The CDR3 DNA follows: TGCGCCAGCAGCCCCGATTACCAAGAGACCCAGTACTTC. This sequence encodes CASSPDYQETQYF.

The chain employs TRBV6-1 and TRBJ1-2; TRBD1 agrees at 8 bases. There are 15 residues in the CDR3. J was trimmed by 8 bases and V by 2 bases; bases with no gene match: 10. Germline V gene sequence: CDR1 MNHNS, CDR2 SASEGT. In DNA, the CDR3 is TGTGCCAGCAGTGAACCCGGACAGGGTACTGTCGGCTACACCTTC. As protein: CASSEPGQGTVGYTF.

The CDR3 reads CASSSGQPGGYTF. CDR3 bases: TGTGCCAGCAGCTCGGGCCAACCGGGGGGCTACACCTTC. This rearrangement joins TRBV7-6 to TRBJ1-2, with D unresolved. The CDR3 spans 13 residues. Germline CDR1 is SGHVS and CDR2 is FNYEAQ. Trimming took 4 bases from V and 8 from J, leaving 14 bases between them.

Comment on this clone: This specimen includes other DNA sequences encoding the same CDR3. The genes are TRBV6-5 and TRBJ1-1; maybe TRBD1 (6 bases). Germline CDR1 MNHEY, CDR2 SVGAGI. Trimming removed 5 bases at V and 2 bases at J, with 9 bases between. This CDR3 has 13 residues. The CDR3 is CASSRGENTEAFF. The DNA for the CDR3 is TGTGCCAGCAGTAGGGGGGAAAACACTGAAGCTTTCTTT.

This clone has a handful of counts. The same CDR3 also results from other DNA sequences found in this sample. The gene calls are TRBV5-6 and TRBJ1-2; D not certain. The CDR3 has 12 residues. V was shortened by 0 bases and J by 4 bases, with 4 bases between the two germline ends. CDR1 and CDR2 (germline): SGHDT, YYEEEE. CDR3 DNA sequence: TGTGCCAGCAGCTTGGACAGCTATGGCTACACCTTC. Its translation: CASSLDSYGYTF. Full variable domain (rest looked up from reference TRBV5-6 and TRBJ1-2): DAGVTQSPTHLIKTRGQQVTLRCSPKSGHDTVSWYQQALGQGPQFIFQYYEEEERQRGNFPDRFSGHQFPNYSSELNVNALLLGDSALYLCASSLDSYGYTFGSGTRLTVV.

The V and J genes are TRBV5-1 and TRBJ1-2; D remains ambiguous. This CDR3 is built from 13 residues. Germline-derived CDR1 and CDR2 are SGHRS and YFSETQ. Trimming took 7 bases from V and 3 from J, leaving 13 bases between them. The CDR3 loop reads CASSPDGDYGYTF. The CDR3 nucleotides read TGCGCCAGCTCTCCGGACGGGGACTATGGCTACACCTTC.

This clone showed up just a few times. This chain links TRBV6-1 with TRBJ1-5; D not certain. The CDR3 totals 14 residues. V was shortened by 11 bases and J by 1 base, with 15 bases between the two germline ends. The germline V gene encodes CDR1 MNHNS and CDR2 SASEGT. The CDR3 DNA is TGTGCCCTTGAAACCGGGGTAAGCAATCAGCCCCAGCATTTT. Translation: CALETGVSNQPQHF.

CDR3 DNA sequence: TGTGCCAGCAGCTTAGATCAGGGGTTGGACTATGGCTACACCTTC. Its protein product is CASSLDQGLDYGYTF. V and J are TRBV7-9 and TRBJ1-2; tentatively, D is TRBD1 (6 bases). Trimming pared 1 base from V and 3 bases from J, leaving 12 bases between. The CDR3 has 15 residues. Germline CDR1 reads SEHNR; CDR2 reads FQNEAQ (reference sequence).

The chain recombines TRBV6-5 with TRBJ2-3; 8 bases are shared with TRBD2. CDR3 length: 14 amino acids. Germline lookup yields CDR1 MNHEY and CDR2 SVGAGI. After removal of 10 bases from V and 5 bases from J, the junction contained 11 bases not matched to a gene. CDR3 nucleotide sequence: TGTGCCACATCCCGGGCTAGCGGGCAAGATACGCAGTATTTT. Translated, it gives CATSRASGQDTQYF.